Listed here are 3 T cell receptor beta chains from one sample, sequenced in a study of CD8+ T cells in alopecia areata (dated by TCRdb to the late 2010s). The library came from the immunoSEQ multiplex PCR assay. RNA was extracted from all samples and reverse transcribed into cDNA as template for TCR sequencing. TCRdb stores this immuneACCESS table with in-frame sequences only. Part of the clones is absent; in the studies checked, under half of the shortfall reflects unresolved V genes, and no reason is known for the rest. The sample records fewer than 200,000 clones, about three fifths of which are singletons. Around 16% of the sample is held by the ten biggest clonotypes. Taken with the paper, the label for treatment or condition translates to: oral pan-JAK inhibitor, 5-10 mg twice daily. The sequenced sample was CD4+ T cells sorted from blood, obtained between weeks 55 and 65, from a patient treated with tofacitinib. The receptors were sampled from a human donor with alopecia areata.

The chain is built from TRBV7-9 and TRBJ1-2, with 8 bases aligning to TRBD1. Germline V lookup: CDR1 SEHNR, CDR2 FQNEAQ (reference sequence). The CDR3 spans 14 residues. V was pared by 5 bases and J by 4 bases, with 6 bases of the junction left unmatched. CDR3 protein: CASSEGQGGYGYTF. CDR3 coding DNA: TGTGCCAGCAGCGAAGGACAGGGCGGCTATGGCTACACCTTC.

This chain links TRBV4-1 with TRBJ2-4; TRBD1 or TRBD2 may be the D gene (5 bases each). V lost 5 bases, J lost 6 bases, and 17 bases lay in between. Germline CDR1 and CDR2: MGHRA and YSYEKL. The CDR3 is 15 amino acids. The CDR3 DNA is TGCGCCAGCAGCTTCGGGGAATACGACAGAAACATTCAGTACTTC. Translating gives CASSFGEYDRNIQYF.

The rearrangement links TRBV6-5 to TRBJ1-5; D is perhaps TRBD1 (6 bases). The germline V and J ends were trimmed by 7 bases and 6 bases, with 13 bases remaining between them. CDR1 is MNHEY and CDR2 is SVGAGI in the germline V gene. The CDR3 consists of 13 residues. The CDR3 sequence is CASTTGLGQPQHF. The CDR3 DNA reads TGTGCCAGCACTACAGGGTTGGGTCAGCCCCAGCATTTT.